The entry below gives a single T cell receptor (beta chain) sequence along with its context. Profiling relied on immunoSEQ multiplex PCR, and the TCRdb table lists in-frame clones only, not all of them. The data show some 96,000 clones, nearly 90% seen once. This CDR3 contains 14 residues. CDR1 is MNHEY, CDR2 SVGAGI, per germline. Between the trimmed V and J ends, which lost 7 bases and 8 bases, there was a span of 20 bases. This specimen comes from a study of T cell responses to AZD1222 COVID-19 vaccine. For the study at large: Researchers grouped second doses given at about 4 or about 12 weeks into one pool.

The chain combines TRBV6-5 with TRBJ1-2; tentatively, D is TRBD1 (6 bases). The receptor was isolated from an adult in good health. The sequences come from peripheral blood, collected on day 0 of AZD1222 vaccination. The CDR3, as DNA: TGTGCCAGCAACCCAGACGGGGGGCAGAAGGGCTACACCTTC. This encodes CASNPDGGQKGYTF.